These 32 T cell receptor beta chains were all obtained from the same sample, sequenced in a study of blood T cell repertoires in COVID-19 (dated by TCRdb to about 2020). Receptor amplification or capture employed the immunoSEQ multiplex PCR assay. This immuneACCESS table, as held by TCRdb, lists in-frame sequences with V and J called but not all clones. Of the missing ones, under half trace to an unresolved V gene in checked studies; the others have no known cause. For this sample the table gives over 100,000 clones, of which more than 70% were detected only once. The ten largest clones capture about 9.4% of the sample. Sequencing was carried out using peripheral blood. The receptors stem from a man aged 50-60 years with acute or convalescent COVID-19.

This clone appeared once. V usage is TRBV28 and J usage is TRBJ1-1; 10 bases line up with TRBD1. The CDR3 is made up of 16 amino acids. The V gene end was trimmed by 7 bases and the J gene end by 6 bases; junction bases not matched to a gene: 14. Germline V gene sequence: CDR1 MDHEN, CDR2 SYDVKM. The CDR3 sequence is CASTLEVGQGSSEAFF. The DNA for the CDR3 is TGTGCCAGCACCTTAGAGGTGGGACAGGGGAGTTCTGAAGCTTTCTTT.

This clone was seen many times. The rearrangement uses TRBV6-2 or TRBV6-3 and TRBJ1-2, with 7 bases identical to TRBD1. This CDR3 region has 13 residues. V shed 6 bases and J 5 bases; nucleotides not matched to a gene: 6. The germline CDR1 and CDR2 sequences are MNHEY and SVGEGT. The CDR3 here is CASSPQGGYGYTF. In DNA, the CDR3 is TGTGCCAGCAGCCCGCAGGGGGGTTATGGCTACACCTTC.

V is TRBV4-2 and J is TRBJ2-3; unclear D gene. CDR3 length equals 14 residues. V was shortened by 0 bases and J by 0 bases, with 4 bases between the two germline ends. Germline V gene lookup returns CDR1 LGHNA and CDR2 YNFKEQ. The CDR3 here is CASSQDLSTDTQYF. The CDR3 nucleotides are TGTGCCAGCAGCCAAGATCTGAGCACAGATACGCAGTATTTT.

The V gene is TRBV2, the J gene TRBJ2-7; D is ambiguous. V was clipped by 4 bases and J by 3 bases, with 7 bases between them. The CDR3 runs to 12 residues. The germline V gene has CDR1 SNHLY and CDR2 FYNNEI. The CDR3 sequence is CASSGRVYEQYF. The DNA for the CDR3 is TGTGCCAGCAGTGGACGGGTCTACGAGCAGTACTTC.

This clone appeared a single time. The chain links TRBV10-2 to TRBJ1-1; no definite D call. The CDR3 has 15 amino acids. Germline CDR1 and CDR2: WSHSY and SAAADI. Deletions cut 3 bases from V and 1 base from J, with 12 bases between. The CDR3 spells CASSDPGMGNTEAFF. The CDR3 DNA reads TGCGCCAGCAGTGACCCGGGGATGGGGAACACTGAAGCTTTCTTT.

This rearrangement joins TRBV7-9 to TRBJ2-5, with a tentative D call TRBD2 (5 bases). Germline V gives CDR1 SEHNR, CDR2 FQNEAQ (reference sequence). The CDR3 is 14 residues long. V lost 5 bases and J 5 bases, leaving 15 bases between the germline ends. The CDR3 bases are TGTGCCAGCAGCCTCATGGGCGGGCCTGAGACCCAGTACTTC. It yields the protein CASSLMGGPETQYF. Full variable domain (missing parts from reference TRBV7-9 and TRBJ2-5): DTGVSQNPRHKITKRGQNVTFRCDPISEHNRLYWYRQTLGQGPEFLTYFQNEAQLEKSRLLSDRFSAERPKGSFSTLEIQRTEQGDSAMYLCASSLMGGPETQYFGPGTRLLVL.

The chain couples TRBV11-2 to TRBJ2-5, with 11 bases that match TRBD2. In germline, CDR1 is SGHAT, CDR2 FQNNGV. Trimming took 4 bases from V and 6 from J; bases not matched to a gene: 7. CDR3 length equals 15 residues. The CDR3 DNA is TGTGCCAGCAGCTCATCTACTAGCGGGGGAAAGACCCAGTACTTC. This sequence encodes CASSSSTSGGKTQYF. Combining the CDR3 with reference TRBV11-2 and TRBJ2-5 gives the whole variable domain EAGVAQSPRYKIIEKRQSVAFWCNPISGHATLYWYQQILGQGPKLLIQFQNNGVVDDSQLPKDRFSAERLKGVDSTLKIQPAKLEDSAVYLCASSSSTSGGKTQYFGPGTRLLVL.

This chain links TRBV24-1 with TRBJ2-5; no firm D call. Trimming removed 5 bases from V and 7 bases from J, with 16 bases in between. CDR3 length equals 14 residues. CDR1 KGHDR and CDR2 SFDVKD come from the germline V gene. The CDR3 nucleotides are TGTGCCACCAGTGTTAATTGGCATACGGGGACCCAGTACTTC. Its translation: CATSVNWHTGTQYF.

V and J are TRBV2 and TRBJ1-2; D uncertain. CDR1 is SNHLY and CDR2 is FYNNEI in the germline V gene. V gave up 4 bases and J gave up 4 bases, with 4 bases separating them. The CDR3 is 11 residues long. The CDR3 sequence: CASSAVYGYTF. The CDR3 nucleotides are TGTGCCAGCAGTGCTGTCTATGGCTACACCTTC.

This chain joins TRBV12-3 or TRBV12-4 and TRBJ1-2; no clear D gene. This CDR3 spans 13 amino acids. Trimming removed 1 base at V and 5 bases at J, with 8 bases between. The CDR3 spells CASSLGVGYGYTF. CDR3 sequence (DNA): TGTGCCAGCAGTTTAGGGGTCGGGTATGGCTACACCTTC.

The chain joins TRBV14 to TRBJ2-7; D is uncertain. Germline V CDR1 and CDR2: SGHDN, FVKESK. Trimming removed 1 base from V and 4 bases from J, with 8 bases in between. This CDR3 region has 13 residues. Written as DNA, the CDR3 is TGTGCCAGCAGCCAAGGACTCCTATACGAGCAGTACTTC. This encodes CASSQGLLYEQYF.

This clone was counted once. The J gene is TRBJ1-3, the V gene TRBV3-1 (or the pseudogene TRBV3-2); TRBD1 matches 9 bases. The CDR3 is 18 amino acids. Germline V gene data show CDR1 as LGHDT and CDR2 as YNNKEL (reference sequence). V trimming: 8 bases; J trimming: 4 bases; junction bases outside the gene matches: 18. CDR3: CASSPTDRGISGGNTIYF. The CDR3 DNA follows: TGTGCCAGCTCGCCGACGGACAGGGGAATTTCGGGGGGAAACACCATATATTTT.

This chain joins TRBV5-1 and TRBJ1-2, with D unclear. This CDR3 contains 13 residues. Germline CDR1 SGHRS, CDR2 YFSETQ. Trimming shortened V by 4 bases and J by 3 bases, and 10 bases separated the two germline ends. The CDR3 DNA reads TGCGCCAGCAGCGGACTCGTAGACTATGGCTACACCTTC. It encodes CASSGLVDYGYTF.

This clone was counted once. The rearrangement links TRBV5-4 to TRBJ1-4, with TRBD1 matching 7 bases. V lost 3 bases, J lost 8 bases, and 4 bases stayed unmatched. The CDR3 runs to 13 residues. In germline, CDR1 is SGHNT, CDR2 YYREEE (reference sequence). The CDR3 loop reads CASSSGQLEKLFF. The CDR3, as DNA: TGTGCCAGCAGCTCGGGACAGCTAGAAAAACTGTTTTTT.

CDR3 residues: CASSSRHRLASYEQYF. CDR3 nucleotides: TGTGCCAGCAGCTCCCGACACAGGTTAGCATCCTACGAGCAGTACTTC. The V gene is TRBV7-9, the J gene TRBJ2-7, with D tentatively TRBD1 (5 bases). V dropped 4 bases and J dropped 1 base, with 17 bases sitting between them. Germline V gene data show CDR1 as SEHNR and CDR2 as FQNEAQ (reference sequence). CDR3 size: 16 residues.

The chain recombines TRBV13 with TRBJ2-3; TRBD2 matches 7 bases. Germline V gene lookup returns CDR1 PRHDT and CDR2 FYEKMQ (reference sequence). The CDR3 spans 15 residues. V shed 5 bases, J shed 1 base, and the junction held 6 bases outside the gene matches. The DNA of the CDR3 is TGTGCCAGCAGCCGCCGGAGCGGGGGCACAGATACGCAGTATTTT. This encodes CASSRRSGGTDTQYF.

This clone showed up just once. The CDR3 protein is CASSRTNLLNEQFF. The CDR3 DNA follows: TGTGCCAGCAGCCGAACGAACTTGCTCAATGAGCAGTTCTTC. The rearrangement links TRBV11-3 to TRBJ2-1; no reliable D call. CDR3 length: 14 residues. Trimming stripped 5 bases from V and 6 bases from J, with 14 bases between. The germline gives CDR1 SGHNT, CDR2 YENEEA.

The V gene is TRBV5-4, the J gene TRBJ2-3; TRBD2 aligns across 10 bases. The CDR3 length is 16 residues. Germline CDR1 SGHNT, CDR2 YYREEE (reference sequence). V lost 1 base to trimming and J lost 7 bases; unmatched junction nucleotides: 9. The CDR3 nucleotides read TGTGCCAGCAGCTTGTTGCTAGCGGGAGTCCTCAATACGCAGTATTTT. This encodes CASSLLLAGVLNTQYF.

The chain employs TRBV11-2 and TRBJ2-1, with a tentative D call TRBD2 (5 bases). CDR1 is SGHAT and CDR2 is FQNNGV in the germline V gene. V dropped 4 bases and J dropped 0 bases, with 10 bases sitting between them. The CDR3 totals 15 residues. Written as DNA, the CDR3 is TGTGCCAGCAGCTGGGAGCGGAGCTCCTACAATGAGCAGTTCTTC. This encodes CASSWERSSYNEQFF.

The J gene is TRBJ1-2, the V gene TRBV10-2; TRBD1 might be the D (6 bases). The CDR3 covers 13 residues. Germline lookup yields CDR1 WSHSY and CDR2 SAAADI. Trimming removed 4 bases from V and 3 bases from J, with 9 bases in between. CDR3 region: CASSAGAHYGYTF. The CDR3 nucleotides read TGCGCCAGCAGTGCAGGGGCTCACTATGGCTACACCTTC.

The V and J genes are TRBV9 and TRBJ2-3; D not certain. The CDR3 length is 16 residues. Trimming cost V 5 bases and J 1 base, with 17 bases left between them. CDR1 is SGDLS, CDR2 YYNGEE, per germline. DNA of the CDR3: TGTGCCAGCAGTCCCCTTGTATTCGGAGGCACAGATACGCAGTATTTT. It encodes CASSPLVFGGTDTQYF.

The rearrangement joins TRBV4-1 to TRBJ2-4, with D hard to call. The germline gives CDR1 MGHRA, CDR2 YSYEKL. The CDR3 extends over 17 amino acids. Trimming took off 0 bases at V and 0 bases at J, with 12 bases between the two ends. In nucleotides, the CDR3 is TGCGCCAGCAGCCAAGATATGAGTTTTCTAGCCAAAAACATTCAGTACTTC. This sequence encodes CASSQDMSFLAKNIQYF.

Notes on this clone: The same CDR3 also results from other DNA sequences found in this sample. CDR3 bases: TGTGCCAGCACGACGGGAGATAATTCACCCCTCCACTTT. The encoded protein is CASTTGDNSPLHF. The rearrangement joins TRBV2 to TRBJ1-6, with D hard to call. V lost 7 bases to trimming and J lost 5 bases, with 9 bases between them. There are 13 residues in the CDR3. CDR1 is SNHLY and CDR2 is FYNNEI in the germline V gene.

This clone appeared a single time. The V and J genes are TRBV28 and TRBJ1-5; TRBD1 is a possible D gene (6 bases). Trimming removed 11 bases from V and 4 bases from J, with 24 bases in between. This CDR3 spans 16 amino acids. CDR1 is MDHEN and CDR2 is SYDVKM in the germline V gene. The CDR3 loop reads CAAFSRTLGTNQPQHF. CDR3 nucleotides: TGTGCCGCCTTTAGTCGGACTTTGGGGACAAATCAGCCCCAGCATTTT.

This clone came up a few times. V gene TRBV19 combines with J gene TRBJ1-2, with TRBD1 matching over 9 bases. This CDR3 has 13 amino acids. Per the germline V gene, CDR1 is LNHDA and CDR2 is SQIVND (reference sequence). The ends lost 5 bases at V and 8 bases at J; junction bases unmatched: 6. Written as DNA, the CDR3 is TGTGCCAGTAGTTTCTGGACAGGGGACGGCTACACCTTC. Amino acid sequence: CASSFWTGDGYTF.

The chain has TRBV19 and TRBJ1-1; 9 bases map to TRBD1. The V and J ends lost 4 bases and 5 bases, in that order; junction bases with no gene match: 5. The length of the CDR3 is 14 residues. Germline CDR1 reads LNHDA; CDR2 reads SQIVND (reference sequence). The DNA of the CDR3 is TGTGCCAGTAGTAACCGGGACAGGGTTACTGAAGCTTTCTTT. This sequence encodes CASSNRDRVTEAFF.

The genes are TRBV7-9 and TRBJ1-2, with D hard to call. Deletions cut 1 base from V and 4 bases from J, with 10 bases between. The CDR3 runs to 14 residues. Germline V CDR1 and CDR2: SEHNR, FQNEAQ (reference sequence). The CDR3: CASSLESRGYGYTF. In nucleotides, the CDR3 is TGTGCCAGCAGCTTAGAAAGTCGAGGCTATGGCTACACCTTC. Supplemented by reference TRBV7-9 and TRBJ1-2, the full variable domain reads DTGVSQNPRHKITKRGQNVTFRCDPISEHNRLYWYRQTLGQGPEFLTYFQNEAQLEKSRLLSDRFSAERPKGSFSTLEIQRTEQGDSAMYLCASSLESRGYGYTFGSGTRLTVV.

The table lists this clone with a few counts. This chain uses TRBV2 with TRBJ2-2; 9 nucleotides align to TRBD1. V lost 0 bases and J lost 5; bases outside the gene matches: 4. This CDR3 comprises 16 residues. The germline V gene has CDR1 SNHLY and CDR2 FYNNEI. CDR3 DNA: TGTGCCAGCAGTGAAGCGGGGACAGGGAGGACCGGGGAGCTGTTTTTT. Translated: CASSEAGTGRTGELFF.

The V and J genes are TRBV7-9 and TRBJ2-4, with D maybe TRBD2 (5 bases). Germline CDR1 SEHNR, CDR2 FQNEAQ (reference sequence). This CDR3 spans 14 amino acids. The V gene lost 3 bases and the J gene lost 1 base, with 7 bases spanning the gap. CDR3 sequence (DNA): TGTGCCAGCAGCTTCTCGGGGGCCAAAAACATTCAGTACTTC. Its translation: CASSFSGAKNIQYF.

The chain carries TRBV25-1 and TRBJ2-7, with 11 bases identical to TRBD2. With 3 bases clipped from V and 1 base from J, the junction kept 5 bases outside the gene matches. Germline-derived CDR1 and CDR2 are MGHDK and SYGVNS. CDR3 length equals 16 residues. DNA of the CDR3: TGTGCCAGCAGTGATAGGGCTAGCGGGAGGTCCTACGAGCAGTACTTC. This translates into CASSDRASGRSYEQYF.

This rearrangement joins TRBV14 to TRBJ1-1, with D perhaps matching TRBD1 (5 bases). This CDR3 spans 15 amino acids. V was cut by 4 bases and J by 3 bases, with 15 bases left in between. Per germline, CDR1 SGHDN and CDR2 FVKESK. CDR3 sequence reads: CASSPLWRQYTEAFF. As DNA, the CDR3 is TGTGCCAGCAGCCCATTATGGCGACAGTACACTGAAGCTTTCTTT.

This clone has a handful of counts. This sequence joins TRBV7-9 and TRBJ1-2; no clear D. The CDR3 has 13 amino acids. The V gene's germline CDR1 is SEHNR and CDR2 FQNEAQ (reference sequence). The V end lost 5 bases, the J end lost 1 base, and 8 bases lay between the germline ends. As DNA, the CDR3 is TGTGCCAGCAGCCTGACAAGTAACTATGGCTACACCTTC. This gives the protein CASSLTSNYGYTF.